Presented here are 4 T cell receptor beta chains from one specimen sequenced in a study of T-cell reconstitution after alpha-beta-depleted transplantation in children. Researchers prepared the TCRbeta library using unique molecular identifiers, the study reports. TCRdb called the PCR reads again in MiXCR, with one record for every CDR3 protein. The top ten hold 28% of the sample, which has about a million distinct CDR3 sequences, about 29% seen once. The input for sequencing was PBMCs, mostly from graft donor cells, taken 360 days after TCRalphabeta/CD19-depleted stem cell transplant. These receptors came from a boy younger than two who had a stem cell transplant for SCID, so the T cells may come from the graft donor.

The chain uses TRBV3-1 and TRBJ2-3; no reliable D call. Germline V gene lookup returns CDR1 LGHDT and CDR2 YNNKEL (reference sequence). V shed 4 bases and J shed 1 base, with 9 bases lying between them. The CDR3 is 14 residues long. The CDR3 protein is CASSLDRRTDTQYF. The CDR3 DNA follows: TGTGCCAGCAGCCTCGACCGACGCACAGATACGCAGTATTTT.

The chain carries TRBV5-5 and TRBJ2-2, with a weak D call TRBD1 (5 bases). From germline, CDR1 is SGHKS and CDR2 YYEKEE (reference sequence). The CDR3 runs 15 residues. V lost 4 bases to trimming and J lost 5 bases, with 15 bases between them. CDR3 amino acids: CASSPFRVGTGELFF. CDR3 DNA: TGTGCCAGCAGCCCTTTCAGGGTGGGGACCGGGGAGCTGTTTTTT. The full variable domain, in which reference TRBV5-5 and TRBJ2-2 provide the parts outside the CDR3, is DAGVTQSPTHLIKTRGQQVTLRCSPISGHKSVSWYQQVLGQGPQFIFQYYEKEERGRGNFPDRFSARQFPNYSSELNVNALLLGDSALYLCASSPFRVGTGELFFGEGSRLTVL.

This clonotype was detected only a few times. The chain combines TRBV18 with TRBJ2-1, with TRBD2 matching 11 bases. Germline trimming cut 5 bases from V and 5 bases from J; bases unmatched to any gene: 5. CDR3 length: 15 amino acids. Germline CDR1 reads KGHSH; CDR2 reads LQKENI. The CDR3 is CASSALAGGHNEQFF. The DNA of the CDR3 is TGTGCCAGCTCAGCGCTAGCGGGGGGCCACAATGAGCAGTTCTTC.

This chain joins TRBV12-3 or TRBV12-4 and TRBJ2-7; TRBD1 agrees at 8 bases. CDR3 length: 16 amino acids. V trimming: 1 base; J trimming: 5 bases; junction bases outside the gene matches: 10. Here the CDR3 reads CASSLGQGAKGDEQYF. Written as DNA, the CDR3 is TGTGCCAGCAGTTTAGGGCAGGGGGCAAAGGGGGACGAGCAGTACTTC.